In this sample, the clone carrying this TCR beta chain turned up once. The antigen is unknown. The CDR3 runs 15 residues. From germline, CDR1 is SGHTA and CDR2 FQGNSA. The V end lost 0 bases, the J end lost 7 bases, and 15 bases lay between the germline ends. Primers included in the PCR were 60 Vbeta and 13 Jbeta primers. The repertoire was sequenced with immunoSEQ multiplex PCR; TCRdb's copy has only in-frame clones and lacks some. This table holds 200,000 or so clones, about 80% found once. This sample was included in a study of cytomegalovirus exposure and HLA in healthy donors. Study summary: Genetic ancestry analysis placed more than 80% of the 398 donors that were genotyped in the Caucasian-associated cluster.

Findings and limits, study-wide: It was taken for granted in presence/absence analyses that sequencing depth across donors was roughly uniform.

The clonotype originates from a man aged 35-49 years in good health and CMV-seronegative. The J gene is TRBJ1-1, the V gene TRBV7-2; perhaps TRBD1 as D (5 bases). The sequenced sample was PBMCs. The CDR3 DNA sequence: TGTGCCAGCAGCTTAGCGCTGTCAGGGTGGAGTGAAGCTTTCTTT. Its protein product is CASSLALSGWSEAFF.